Sequencing of this T cell receptor beta chain was carried out in a study of HIV-infected patients and healthy controls. Alpha and beta constant-region primers primed reverse transcription of 500 to 550 ng RNA. Separate chain-specific third strand synthesis with multiplexing indices produced the alpha and beta libraries. MiXCR, applied by TCRdb to the 5' RACE reads, yields one record per CDR3 protein. The sample holds tens of thousands of distinct CDR3 sequences; 8% to 10% are singletons and the top ten take roughly 4.3%. The CDR3 loop spans 14 amino acids. Germline CDR1 ENHRY, CDR2 SYGVKD. The V and J ends lost 7 bases and 4 bases respectively, with 16 bases between them. This clonotype has at least ten counts. The repertoire came from unfractionated whole blood and reflected all unsorted peripheral T cells.

The source of this sequence is an adult in good health. The sample taken for sequencing was blood. This chain links TRBV10-3 with TRBJ1-1, with D unresolved. The DNA for the CDR3 is TGTGCCATCACCCCATTGCAAGGGTCCACTGAAGCTTTCTTT. This encodes CAITPLQGSTEAFF.